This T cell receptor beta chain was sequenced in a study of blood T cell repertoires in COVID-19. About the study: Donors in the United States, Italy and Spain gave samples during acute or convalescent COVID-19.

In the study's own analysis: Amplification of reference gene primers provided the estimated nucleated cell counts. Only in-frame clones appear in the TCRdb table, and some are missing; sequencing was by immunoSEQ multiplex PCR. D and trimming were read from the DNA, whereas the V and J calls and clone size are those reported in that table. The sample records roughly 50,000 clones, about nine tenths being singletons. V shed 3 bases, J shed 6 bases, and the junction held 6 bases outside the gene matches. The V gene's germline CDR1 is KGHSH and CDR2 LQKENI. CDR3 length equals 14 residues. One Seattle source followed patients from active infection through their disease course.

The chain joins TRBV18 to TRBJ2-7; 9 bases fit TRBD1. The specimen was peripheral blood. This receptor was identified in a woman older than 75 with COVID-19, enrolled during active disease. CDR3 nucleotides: TGTGCCAGCTCACCCCGGGACAGGGCAAGCGAGCAGTACTTC. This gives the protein CASSPRDRASEQYF.